The rows below give T cell receptor beta chains drawn from one sample of a study of blood T cell repertoires in COVID-19. Measured with immunoSEQ multiplex PCR; TCRdb has only the in-frame clones, and not every one. The data show almost 250,000 clones, roughly 86% seen once. Sequencing was performed on peripheral blood. Receptor source: a woman aged 55-70 years who had recovered from COVID-19. Both conserved end residues are part of each CDR3. The D gene is left open where the match is weak. Clone size is not always given. Where it is, it says once, few, many or a class for expanded clones.

NA TRBD1 TRBJ2-7 TRBV27 TGTGCCAGCAGTTCTTGGACAGGGAGGTTCGAGCAGTACTTC CASSSWTGRFEQYF
NA NA TRBJ1-5 TRBV6-6 TGTGCCAGCAGTGGCCGGGACTCCAATCAGCCCCAGCATTTT CASSGRDSNQPQHF
once TRBD1 TRBJ2-7 TRBV2 TGTGCCATCCACTACAGGGGAACCGACGAGCAGTACTTC CAIHYRGTDEQYF
NA TRBD1 TRBJ2-2 TRBV29-1 TGCAGCGTTGAAGGCGGACAGGGTTGGACCGGGGAGCTGTTTTTT CSVEGGQGWTGELFF
NA NA TRBJ1-2 TRBV5-6 TGTGCCAGCAGCTGGGAAGACAGCTATGGCTACACCTTC CASSWEDSYGYTF
NA TRBD1 TRBJ1-2 TRBV7-9 TGTGCCAGCAGCGCGCCACAGGGGGGCTACACCTTC CASSAPQGGYTF
NA NA TRBJ2-3 TRBV12-3/TRBV12-4 TGTGCCAGCAGTTTCGGGGCAGATACGCAGTATTTT CASSFGADTQYF
NA NA TRBJ2-7 TRBV19 TGTGCCAGTAGTATCCCAGCAGGCATGGACGAGCAGTACTTC CASSIPAGMDEQYF
NA TRBD1 TRBJ1-1 TRBV19 TGTGCCAGTAGTATCCGGACAGGGGGACTCAACACTGAAGCTTTCTTT CASSIRTGGLNTEAFF
NA TRBD1 TRBJ2-7 TRBV5-1 TGCGCCAGCAGCTTGGAGGGACAGGTAGCCTACGAGCAGTACTTC CASSLEGQVAYEQYF
once NA TRBJ1-4 TRBV29-1 TGCAGCGTTGAAGGGGGAGGGGACGAAAAACTGTTTTTT CSVEGGGDEKLFF
NA TRBD1 TRBJ2-7 TRBV5-1 TGCGCCAGCAGCCTGGACAGGGGACGATCCTACGAGCAGTACTTC CASSLDRGRSYEQYF
once NA TRBJ2-1 TRBV7-2 TGTGCCAGCAGCTTTGTAGGGAGCTCCTACAATGAGCAGTTCTTC CASSFVGSSYNEQFF
NA TRBD2 TRBJ2-1 TRBV4-1 TGCGCCAGCAGCCAAAGGTATGGCACTAGCGAGATCTACAATGAGCAGTTCTTC CASSQRYGTSEIYNEQFF
NA NA TRBJ1-5 TRBV5-1 TGCGCCAGCAGCTTGGAGGCAGGCCGACAGCCCCAGCATTTT CASSLEAGRQPQHF
NA TRBD1 TRBJ1-2 TRBV6-5 TGTGCCAGCAGTCGGGACAGGTGGGGCTACACCTTC CASSRDRWGYTF
NA NA TRBJ1-1 TRBV3-1/TRBV3-2 TGTGCCAGCAGCCCAAATCGACAGGAGAACACTGAAGCTTTCTTT CASSPNRQENTEAFF
NA TRBD1 TRBJ1-2 TRBV19 TGTGCCAGTAGGGGCCGGGACAGGGGCACTAACTATGGCTACACCTTC CASRGRDRGTNYGYTF
NA NA TRBJ2-5 TRBV19 TGTGCCAGTAGTCCGGACATTCAAGAGACCCAGTACTTC CASSPDIQETQYF
NA NA TRBJ1-5 TRBV10-3 TGTGCCATCAGTGTTGGCAGCAATCAGCCCCAGCATTTT CAISVGSNQPQHF
NA NA TRBJ1-5 TRBV28 TGTGCCAGCAGGAAGACAGGCAACAATCAGCCCCAGCATTTT CASRKTGNNQPQHF
NA NA TRBJ1-6 TRBV5-1 TGCGCCAGCGCCGAGGGCGATTCACCCCTCCACTTT CASAEGDSPLHF
NA TRBD1 TRBJ1-2 TRBV19 TGTGCCAGTAGTGCGCAGGGGGCGCGTAACTATGGCTACACCTTC CASSAQGARNYGYTF
few NA TRBJ2-5 TRBV28 TGTGCCAGCAGTTCGGTCCCTGACAGTACCGTTTTCGAGACCCAGTACTTC CASSSVPDSTVFETQYF
NA NA TRBJ2-5 TRBV27 TGTGCCAGCAGTGGGGGGGGGCCTGGGGAGACCCAGTACTTC CASSGGGPGETQYF
NA NA TRBJ1-1 TRBV19 TGTGCCAGTAGTACCTCGGGGTTACGGTTTTTTGACACTGAAGCTTTCTTT CASSTSGLRFFDTEAFF
NA TRBD2 TRBJ2-3 TRBV6-4 TGTGCCAGCAGTCCCTTCGCGGGGGGCCCAGATACGCAGTATTTT CASSPFAGGPDTQYF
NA NA TRBJ2-1 TRBV28 TGTGCCAGCAGTCAGGACTCGATCAATGAGCAGTTCTTC CASSQDSINEQFF
NA NA TRBJ2-7 TRBV20-1 TGCAGTGCTAGTGGGGACTCTGGCTCCTACGAGCAGTACTTC CSASGDSGSYEQYF
NA TRBD1 TRBJ2-4 TRBV28 TGTGCCAGCAGCAGAGGGGACAGAAAAAACATTCAGTACTTC CASSRGDRKNIQYF
once TRBD1 TRBJ2-5 TRBV28 TGTGCCAGCAGGACAGGGGAGACCCAGTACTTC CASRTGETQYF
NA NA TRBJ1-2 TRBV12-3/TRBV12-4 TGTGCCAGCAGTTTACGCAGGGCTGCCGGCTACACCTTC CASSLRRAAGYTF
once NA TRBJ2-2 TRBV19 TGTGCCAGTAGTATCTGGCTAGCGAACACCGGGGAGCTGTTTTTT CASSIWLANTGELFF
NA NA TRBJ1-5 TRBV6-4 TGTGCCAGCAGTTCGGAGGAGGATCAGCCCCAGCATTTT CASSSEEDQPQHF
NA NA TRBJ1-1 TRBV7-3 TGTGCCAGCAGCTTAGGCGCGGCGGGGAACACTGAAGCTTTCTTT CASSLGAAGNTEAFF
NA NA TRBJ2-7 TRBV6-6 TGTGCCAGCAGTTACGCGAGGGCCTCTGCCGGGTACGAGCAGTACTTC CASSYARASAGYEQYF
NA NA TRBJ1-3 TRBV18 TGTGCCAGCTCACCCACGATGACAGCCGGCTCTGGAAACACCATATATTTT CASSPTMTAGSGNTIYF
NA TRBD1 TRBJ2-5 TRBV9 TGTGCCAGCAGCTTCAGACAGGGCGAACAAGAGACCCAGTACTTC CASSFRQGEQETQYF
NA TRBD1 TRBJ1-2 TRBV28 TGTGCCAGCAGTTTATGGGGGACAGGGGATCGGTATGGCTACACCTTC CASSLWGTGDRYGYTF
NA NA TRBJ2-2 TRBV5-4 TGTGCCAGCAGCCCCGGACTCCTTAACACCGGGGAGCTGTTTTTT CASSPGLLNTGELFF
NA NA TRBJ1-2 TRBV7-2 TGTGCCAGCAGCTTAGTCACAACTAACTATGGCTACACCTTC CASSLVTTNYGYTF